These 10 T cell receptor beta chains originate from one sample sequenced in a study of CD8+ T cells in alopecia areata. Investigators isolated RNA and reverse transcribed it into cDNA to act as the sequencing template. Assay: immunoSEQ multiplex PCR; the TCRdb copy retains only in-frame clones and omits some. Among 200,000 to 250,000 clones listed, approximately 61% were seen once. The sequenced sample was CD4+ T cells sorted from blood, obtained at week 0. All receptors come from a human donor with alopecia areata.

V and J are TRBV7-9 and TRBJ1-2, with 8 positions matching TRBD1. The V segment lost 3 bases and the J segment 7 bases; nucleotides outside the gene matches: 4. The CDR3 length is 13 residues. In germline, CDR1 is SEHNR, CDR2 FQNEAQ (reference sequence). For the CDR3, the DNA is TGTGCCAGCAGCTTTTGGGACAGGCCTGGCTACACCTTC. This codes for CASSFWDRPGYTF.

The CDR3 bases are TGTGCCACCAGCAGAGAAGGCGGGGGCCCGAACACCGGGGAGCTGTTTTTT. It yields the protein CATSREGGGPNTGELFF. The chain joins TRBV15 to TRBJ2-2; the D gene is possibly TRBD2 (7 bases). The germline V gene has CDR1 LNHNV and CDR2 YYDKDF (reference sequence). V was clipped by 0 bases and J by 0 bases, with 11 bases between them. This CDR3 contains 17 residues.

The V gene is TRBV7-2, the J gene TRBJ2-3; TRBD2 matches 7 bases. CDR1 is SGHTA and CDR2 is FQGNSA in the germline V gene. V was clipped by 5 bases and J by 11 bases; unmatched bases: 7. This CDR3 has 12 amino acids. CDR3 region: CASSEGGGGQYF. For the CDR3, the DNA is TGTGCCAGCAGCGAAGGCGGCGGGGGGCAGTATTTT.

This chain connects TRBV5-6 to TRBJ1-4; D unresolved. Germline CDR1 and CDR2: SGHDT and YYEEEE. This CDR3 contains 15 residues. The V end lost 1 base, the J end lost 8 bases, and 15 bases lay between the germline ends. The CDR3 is CASSLNPLGGEKLFF. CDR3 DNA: TGTGCCAGCAGCTTGAATCCTTTGGGAGGAGAAAAACTGTTTTTT. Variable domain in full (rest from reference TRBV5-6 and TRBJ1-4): DAGVTQSPTHLIKTRGQQVTLRCSPKSGHDTVSWYQQALGQGPQFIFQYYEEEERQRGNFPDRFSGHQFPNYSSELNVNALLLGDSALYLCASSLNPLGGEKLFFGSGTQLSVL.

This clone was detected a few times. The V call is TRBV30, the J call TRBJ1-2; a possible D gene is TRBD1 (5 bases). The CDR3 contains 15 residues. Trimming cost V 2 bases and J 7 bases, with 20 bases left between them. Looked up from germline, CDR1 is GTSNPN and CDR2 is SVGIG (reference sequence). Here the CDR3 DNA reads TGTGCCTGGAGTTTCGGAAAGGGGCTGGCTGGTGGCTACACCTTC. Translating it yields CAWSFGKGLAGGYTF. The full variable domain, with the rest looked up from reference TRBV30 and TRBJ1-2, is SQTIHQWPATLVQPVGSPLSLECTVEGTSNPNLYWYRQAAGRGLQLLFYSVGIGQISSEVPQNLSASRPQDRQFILSSKKLLLSDSGFYLCAWSFGKGLAGGYTFGSGTRLTVV.

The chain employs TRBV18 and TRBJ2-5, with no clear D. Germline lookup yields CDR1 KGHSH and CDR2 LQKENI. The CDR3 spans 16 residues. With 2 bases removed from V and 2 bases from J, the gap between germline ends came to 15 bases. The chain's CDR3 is CASSPDSGRNQETQYF. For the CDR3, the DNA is TGTGCCAGCTCACCAGATTCCGGACGGAATCAAGAGACCCAGTACTTC.

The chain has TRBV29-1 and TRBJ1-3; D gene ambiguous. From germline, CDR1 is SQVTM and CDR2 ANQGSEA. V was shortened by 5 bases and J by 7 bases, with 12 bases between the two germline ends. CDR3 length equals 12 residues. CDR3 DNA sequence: TGCAGCGTTACCTCTATTGGGAACACCATATATTTT. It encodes CSVTSIGNTIYF.

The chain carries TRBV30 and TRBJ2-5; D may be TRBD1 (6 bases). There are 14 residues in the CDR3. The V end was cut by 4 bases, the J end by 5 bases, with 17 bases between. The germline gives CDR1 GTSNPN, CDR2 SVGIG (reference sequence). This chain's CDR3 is CAWTGQGKVETQYF. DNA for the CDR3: TGTGCCTGGACTGGGCAGGGGAAGGTGGAGACCCAGTACTTC.

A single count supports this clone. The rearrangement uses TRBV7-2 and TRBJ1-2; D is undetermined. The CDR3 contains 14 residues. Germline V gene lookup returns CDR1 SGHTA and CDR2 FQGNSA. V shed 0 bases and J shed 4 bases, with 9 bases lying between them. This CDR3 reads CASSLALSGYGYTF. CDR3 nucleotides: TGTGCCAGCAGCTTAGCGCTGAGCGGCTATGGCTACACCTTC.

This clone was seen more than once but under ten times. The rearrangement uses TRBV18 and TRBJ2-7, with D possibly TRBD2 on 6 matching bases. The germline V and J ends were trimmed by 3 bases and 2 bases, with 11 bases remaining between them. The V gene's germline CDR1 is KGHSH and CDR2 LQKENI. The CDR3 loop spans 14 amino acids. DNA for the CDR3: TGTGCCAGCTCACCGGGAGGTTCTGCCTACGAGCAGTACTTC. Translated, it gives CASSPGGSAYEQYF.